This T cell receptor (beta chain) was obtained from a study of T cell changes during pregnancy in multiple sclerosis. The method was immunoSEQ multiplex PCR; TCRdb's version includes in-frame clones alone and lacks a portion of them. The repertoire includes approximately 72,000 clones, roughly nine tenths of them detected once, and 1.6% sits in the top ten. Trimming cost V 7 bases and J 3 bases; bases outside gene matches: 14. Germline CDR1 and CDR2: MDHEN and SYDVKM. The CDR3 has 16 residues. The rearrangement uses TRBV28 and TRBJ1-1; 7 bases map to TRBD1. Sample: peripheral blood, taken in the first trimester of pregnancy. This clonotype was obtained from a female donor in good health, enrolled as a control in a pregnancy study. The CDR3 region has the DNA TGTGCCAGCACCAGACAGGGCCCCGGGTCGGACACTGAAGCTTTCTTT. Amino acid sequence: CASTRQGPGSDTEAFF.